The rows below give T cell receptor beta chains drawn from one sample of a study of beta chain features in type 1 diabetes. Data came from immunoSEQ multiplex PCR; TCRdb stores just in-frame clones and leaves some out. Of roughly 330,000 clones in the sample, approximately 11% were seen once. Sequencing was done on a sample of naive CD4+ T cells from blood. These receptors all come from a woman younger than 45 in good health. CDR3s include the opening cysteine and the closing phenylalanine or tryptophan. A D gene is named only where the DNA matches it firmly. Clone size is stated in some rows and not others, as once, few, many or a class when expanded.

>TRBV14|NA|NA|TRBJ2-1
TGTGCCAGCAGCCAAGAGGTTGGGAGCTCCTACAATGAGCAGTTCTTC
CASSQEVGSSYNEQFF
>TRBV6-1|TRBD1|NA|TRBJ2-5
TGTGCCAGCAGAGACACAGGGGGTGTTGTTGAGACCCAGTACTTC
CASRDTGGVVETQYF
>TRBV5-4|TRBD2|NA|TRBJ2-2
TGTGCCAGCAGCTTGGTATCTAGCGGGAGCGGGGAGCTGTTTTTT
CASSLVSSGSGELFF
>TRBV23-1|TRBD1|few|TRBJ2-5
TGCGCCAGCAGTCAATTCGTAGTGGCAGGGGGCGGGGAGACCCAGTACTTC
CASSQFVVAGGGETQYF
>TRBV2|TRBD2|few|TRBJ2-7
TGTGCCAGCAGCCTTAGCGGGGAGCAGTACTTC
CASSLSGEQYF
>TRBV11-3|TRBD2|few|TRBJ2-7
TGTGCCAGCAGCCCCTCAGCGGGAGCCTACGAGCAGTACTTC
CASSPSAGAYEQYF
>TRBV9|TRBD2|NA|TRBJ2-3
TGTGCCAGCAGGAAGACCGGGACTAGCGGTCTTGATACGCAGTATTTT
CASRKTGTSGLDTQYF
>TRBV7-9|TRBD2|few|TRBJ2-1
TGTGCCAGCAGCCCGCGGGGGATCTCCTACAATGAGCAGTTCTTC
CASSPRGISYNEQFF
>TRBV28|TRBD1|NA|TRBJ1-2
TGTGCCAGCAGTTTACACGGACAGGGGACCTTC
CASSLHGQGTF
>TRBV28|NA|NA|TRBJ2-1
TGTGCCAGCAGTTTACTTCACAATGAGCAGTTCTTC
CASSLLHNEQFF
>TRBV5-1|NA|NA|TRBJ2-3
TGCGCCAGCAGCTTGGAGGAGCCAACTAGCACAGATACGCAGTATTTT
CASSLEEPTSTDTQYF
>TRBV2|NA|NA|TRBJ2-6
TGTGCCAGCAGTGAAGCGCCGCGGGCTGGGGCCAACGTCCTGACTTTC
CASSEAPRAGANVLTF
>TRBV5-4|NA|few|TRBJ2-5
TGTGCCAGCAGCCCTCGGGGTAGCGGAGGCCAAGAGACCCAGTACTTC
CASSPRGSGGQETQYF
>TRBV30|TRBD1|NA|TRBJ2-5
TGTGCCTGGAGCGACAGGGACCGGGAGACCCAGTACTTC
CAWSDRDRETQYF
>TRBV2|NA|few|TRBJ2-1
TGTGCCAGCAGCTTACAGGGATCCTACAATGAGCAGTTCTTC
CASSLQGSYNEQFF
>TRBV2|TRBD2|NA|TRBJ2-5
TGTGCCAGCACTTCAGCGGGAGGGCCCCCTATTTTCCAAGAGACCCAGTACTTC
CASTSAGGPPIFQETQYF
>TRBV2|NA|few|TRBJ1-2
TGTGCCAGCAGTGAAGCGCTTCGTAGCGGGAACTATGGCTACACCTTC
CASSEALRSGNYGYTF
>TRBV5-1|TRBD2|NA|TRBJ2-1
TGCGCCAGCAGCTTGGTTGTGGCTAGCGGGCCCGAGGATGAGCAGTTCTTC
CASSLVVASGPEDEQFF
>TRBV19|NA|NA|TRBJ2-5
TGTGCCAGTAGTTCAGCACAGGGTGGTGAGACCCAGTACTTC
CASSSAQGGETQYF
>TRBV19|TRBD2|NA|TRBJ2-7
TGTGCCAGTAGGGGTACCGGGACTAGCGGGAGTCAGTACTTC
CASRGTGTSGSQYF
>TRBV7-9|NA|few|TRBJ2-7
TGTGCCAGCAGCCCTAGAGAGGGAATCTACGAGCAGTACTTC
CASSPREGIYEQYF
>TRBV7-8|TRBD1|few|TRBJ2-1
TGTGCCAGCAGCTACGGACAGGTGAATGAGCAGTTCTTC
CASSYGQVNEQFF
>TRBV7-2|TRBD2|NA|TRBJ2-7
TGTGCCAGCAGCTTAAAAGGGCTAGCGGGCCTAGGCTTTGACGAGCAGTACTTC
CASSLKGLAGLGFDEQYF
>TRBV18|TRBD1|few|TRBJ2-1
TGTGCCAGCTCACCAATCCGGACGGGACAGGGCGACAATGAGCAGTTCTTC
CASSPIRTGQGDNEQFF
>TRBV29-1|TRBD1|few|TRBJ1-1
TGCAGCGTCGGGACAGGGGGGGGCACTGAAGCTTTCTTT
CSVGTGGGTEAFF
>TRBV19|NA|NA|TRBJ2-3
TGTGCCAGTAGTGCGACAGGTCCCCGAGGAGATACGCAGTATTTT
CASSATGPRGDTQYF
>TRBV7-2|TRBD2|NA|TRBJ2-1
TGTGCCAGCAGCCGTAGCGGGAGGTTCTACAATGAGCAGTTCTTC
CASSRSGRFYNEQFF
>TRBV19|NA|NA|TRBJ1-5
TGTGCCAGTAGTATGTCGGGGGGCGCGGGCAATCAGCCCCAGCATTTT
CASSMSGGAGNQPQHF
>TRBV7-2|NA|few|TRBJ2-7
TGTGCCAGCAGCTCTAGCGTCGAGCAGTACTTC
CASSSSVEQYF
>TRBV7-2|NA|NA|TRBJ2-4
TGTGCCAGCAGCTTAGGGAGTCGGACCAAAAACATTCAGTACTTC
CASSLGSRTKNIQYF
>TRBV6-5|NA|few|TRBJ2-7
TGTGCCAGCAGTTACGGGTCGGGAATGGACTACGAGCAGTACTTC
CASSYGSGMDYEQYF
>TRBV5-6|NA|NA|TRBJ2-4
TGTGCCAGCAGCTTGTACGGGAGAGGGCTGAAAAACATTCAGTACTTC
CASSLYGRGLKNIQYF
>TRBV7-2|NA|NA|TRBJ1-1
TGTGCCAGCAGCTTACAGGGTATGAACACTGAAGCTTTCTTT
CASSLQGMNTEAFF
>TRBV30|TRBD2|few|TRBJ2-5
TGTGCCTGGAGTGTGCTAGCGGAAGAGACCCAGTACTTC
CAWSVLAEETQYF
>TRBV18|NA|NA|TRBJ1-5
TGTGCCAGCTCACCAAAAGGGGGCAATCAGCCCCAGCATTTT
CASSPKGGNQPQHF
>TRBV30|TRBD2|NA|TRBJ2-5
TGTGCCTGGGGGTGGGGGGGAAAGACCCAGTACTTC
CAWGWGGKTQYF
>TRBV18|NA|NA|TRBJ2-7
TGTGCCAGCTCAATTGACAGGAGCCCAAGCTACGAGCAGTACTTC
CASSIDRSPSYEQYF
>TRBV18|NA|NA|TRBJ2-4
TGTGCCAGCTCACGCATTAGAGAAGCCAAAAACATTCAGTACTTC
CASSRIREAKNIQYF
>TRBV19|NA|NA|TRBJ1-5
TGTGCCAGTAAAGAGCGTTATAGCAATCAGCCCCAGCATTTT
CASKERYSNQPQHF
>TRBV5-1|TRBD2|few|TRBJ2-7
TGCGCCAGCAGCGGCGTAGCGGGTCTCTACTACGAGCAGTACTTC
CASSGVAGLYYEQYF
>TRBV29-1|NA|NA|TRBJ1-5
TGCAGCGTTCGCCTGGGGGGTCCGGGCAATCAGCCCCAGCATTTT
CSVRLGGPGNQPQHF
>TRBV27|TRBD2|few|TRBJ2-1
TGTGCCAGCAGTTTGGTCAGCGGGGGGGTTGCCAATGAGCAGTTCTTC
CASSLVSGGVANEQFF
>TRBV28|NA|NA|TRBJ1-2
TGTGCCAGCAGTTTTAACACTAACTATGGCTACACCTTC
CASSFNTNYGYTF
>TRBV28|NA|NA|TRBJ1-1
TGTGCCAGCACCAATCTTCCGCCGGGTGGAGGCACTGAAGCTTTCTTT
CASTNLPPGGGTEAFF
>TRBV5-1|TRBD1|NA|TRBJ2-1
TGCGCCAGCAGCTTAACAGGGGAAGGGCAGTTCTTC
CASSLTGEGQFF
>TRBV18|NA|NA|TRBJ2-5
TGTGCCAGCTCAGTGGTCGGCCAAGAGACCCAGTACTTC
CASSVVGQETQYF
>TRBV28|NA|NA|TRBJ2-3
TGTGCCAGCAGGGCTAGCACAGATACGCAGTATTTT
CASRASTDTQYF
>TRBV7-2|NA|NA|TRBJ2-1
TGTGCCAGCAGCTTAATGGTAGACAGAACAAGTTACAATGAGCAGTTCTTC
CASSLMVDRTSYNEQFF
>TRBV5-4|NA|NA|TRBJ2-7
TGTGCCAGCGGATCTCCAGGGGTTTACGAGCAGTACTTC
CASGSPGVYEQYF
>TRBV27|TRBD1|few|TRBJ2-3
TGTGCCAGCAGTTTAATACAGGGGAACACAGATACGCAGTATTTT
CASSLIQGNTDTQYF
>TRBV7-2|TRBD1|NA|TRBJ2-5
TGTGCCAGCAGCCGCAGACAGGGCATGACCGTCCGAGAGACCCAGTACTTC
CASSRRQGMTVRETQYF
>TRBV30|NA|NA|TRBJ1-6
TGTGCCTGGAGTTTTAGAGGCGAACCGAATTCACCCCTCCACTTT
CAWSFRGEPNSPLHF
>TRBV7-3|TRBD2|NA|TRBJ2-2
TGTGCCAGCAGCTTAACTGCATATTTTGCGGGAGCGGACACCGGGGAGCTGTTTTTT
CASSLTAYFAGADTGELFF
>TRBV5-1|NA|once|TRBJ2-5
TGCGCCAGCAGCCTGGAGGACAGCCAGGAGACCCAGTACTTC
CASSLEDSQETQYF
>TRBV7-8|NA|few|TRBJ2-1
TGTGCCAGCAGCTCTACGTGGAGCTCCTACAATGAGCAGTTCTTC
CASSSTWSSYNEQFF
>TRBV29-1|NA|few|TRBJ2-1
TGCAGCGTTGAAGAGGGGGCTGCTTACAATGAGCAGTTCTTC
CSVEEGAAYNEQFF
>TRBV9|TRBD2|few|TRBJ2-1
TGTGCCAGCAGCGTCGGGACTAGCCGAGCTCAGGAGCAGTTCTTC
CASSVGTSRAQEQFF